These 22 T cell receptor beta chains were sequenced from one sample in a study of cytomegalovirus exposure and HLA in healthy donors. This PCR relied on a set of 60 Vbeta primers and 13 Jbeta primers. The table came from immunoSEQ multiplex PCR; TCRdb's copy has only in-frame clones and leaves some out. The table lists 180,000 or so clones, just under 80% of them singletons. Sequencing input: PBMCs. The receptors stem from a female donor in good health and CMV-seronegative.

The rearrangement joins TRBV4-3 to TRBJ2-7; 9 bases are a match to TRBD1. Germline CDR1 LGHNA, CDR2 YSLEER. The CDR3 is made up of 17 amino acids. Losses at the gene ends were 1 base for V and 7 bases for J; bases not matched to a gene: 14. CDR3 in amino acids: CASSQGVPGTGNSEQYF. CDR3 DNA sequence: TGCGCCAGCAGCCAAGGAGTGCCCGGGACAGGGAATAGTGAGCAGTACTTC.

The chain couples TRBV21-1 to TRBJ2-7; no DNA check was done on the table's D call, TRBD1. TRBV21-1 constitutes a pseudogene. This CDR3 is built from 15 residues. This CDR3 is CASSKRGQFFGEQYF. DNA for the CDR3: TGTGCCAGCAGCAAAAGGGGACAGTTTTTTGGCGAGCAGTACTTC.

This sequence joins TRBV7-9 and TRBJ2-7; no firm D call. The germline V gene encodes CDR1 SEHNR and CDR2 FQNEAQ (reference sequence). The length of the CDR3 is 14 residues. The V gene lost 1 base and the J gene lost 4 bases, with 11 bases spanning the gap. The CDR3 sequence is CASSLVTGGYEQYF. Here the CDR3 DNA reads TGTGCCAGCAGCTTAGTGACTGGTGGGTACGAGCAGTACTTC. Full variable domain (remainder filled in from reference TRBV7-9 and TRBJ2-7): DTGVSQNPRHKITKRGQNVTFRCDPISEHNRLYWYRQTLGQGPEFLTYFQNEAQLEKSRLLSDRFSAERPKGSFSTLEIQRTEQGDSAMYLCASSLVTGGYEQYFGPGTRLTVT.

As concerns this clone: Other DNA sequences within the sample encode an identical CDR3. The genes are TRBV9 and TRBJ2-2; 7 bases line up with TRBD1. The CDR3 sequence is 15 residues long. In germline, CDR1 is SGDLS, CDR2 YYNGEE. Losses at the gene ends were 2 bases for V and 1 base for J; bases not matched to a gene: 2. CDR3 in amino acids: CASSVRDRNTGELFF. CDR3 sequence (DNA): TGTGCCAGCAGCGTTCGGGACAGGAACACCGGGGAGCTGTTTTTT.

This rearrangement joins TRBV27 to TRBJ2-5, with TRBD1 matching over 10 bases. Germline V gene data show CDR1 as MNHEY and CDR2 as SMNVEV (reference sequence). The CDR3 consists of 15 residues. Trimming cost V 5 bases and J 6 bases; bases outside gene matches: 9. DNA of the CDR3: TGTGCCAGCAGTCCCGACAGGGGGCTTTGGAAGACCCAGTACTTC. Encoded protein: CASSPDRGLWKTQYF.

The V call is TRBV2, the J call TRBJ2-7, with D uncertain. V lost 4 bases, J lost 3 bases, and 7 bases lay in between. This CDR3 is 12 amino acids long. Looked up from germline, CDR1 is SNHLY and CDR2 is FYNNEI. CDR3 loop: CASSVRSYEQYF. DNA of the CDR3: TGTGCCAGCAGTGTCCGCAGCTACGAGCAGTACTTC.

The chain is built from TRBV6-5 and TRBJ1-5; D remains ambiguous. Trimming removed 6 bases from V and 5 bases from J, with 14 bases in between. The CDR3 has 14 amino acids. Germline CDR1 reads MNHEY; CDR2 reads SVGAGI. The CDR3 DNA reads TGTGCCAGCAGCCATACGGGTGGAGATCAGCCCCAGCATTTT. It encodes CASSHTGGDQPQHF.

The chain links TRBV9 to TRBJ1-2, with D possibly TRBD1 on 6 matching bases. The CDR3 length is 12 residues. V lost 5 bases to trimming and J lost 6 bases, with 11 bases between them. The germline V gene encodes CDR1 SGDLS and CDR2 YYNGEE. The CDR3 region has the DNA TGTGCCAGCAGAGGGGGGGGACATGGCTACACCTTC. Translation gives CASRGGGHGYTF.

To note about this clone: At one end the junction does not follow the germline gene, possibly because of a read error. The J gene is TRBJ1-1, the V gene TRBV7-9; maybe TRBD1 (5 bases). Per the germline V gene, CDR1 is SEHNR and CDR2 is FQNEAQ (reference sequence). This CDR3 has 15 amino acids. This CDR3 is CSSSFWNSGGTEAFF. The CDR3 DNA reads as TGTTCCAGCAGCTTTTGGAACAGCGGGGGCACTGAAGCTTTCTTT.

This sequence joins TRBV27 and TRBJ1-5; D perhaps matches TRBD1 (5 bases). Germline-derived CDR1 and CDR2 are MNHEY and SMNVEV (reference sequence). The CDR3 has 15 residues. Trimming took 5 bases from V and 5 from J, leaving 16 bases between them. The CDR3 is CASSTSSQGDQPQHF. DNA of the CDR3: TGTGCCAGCAGTACCTCGAGTCAGGGCGATCAGCCCCAGCATTTT.

V gene TRBV5-4 combines with J gene TRBJ2-2; TRBD2 matches 10 bases. CDR1 SGHNT and CDR2 YYREEE come from the germline V gene (reference sequence). V shed 1 base, J shed 2 bases, and the junction held 5 bases outside the gene matches. This CDR3 has 17 amino acids. The CDR3 coding sequence is TGTGCCAGCAGCTTGACTAGCGGGACCACCAACACCGGGGAGCTGTTTTTT. Translated: CASSLTSGTTNTGELFF.

This sequence joins TRBV7-9 and TRBJ1-4; 8 bases line up with TRBD1. V was pared by 1 base and J by 7 bases, with 2 bases of the junction left unmatched. The CDR3 totals 14 residues. In germline, CDR1 is SEHNR, CDR2 FQNEAQ (reference sequence). DNA for the CDR3: TGTGCCAGCAGCTTAGTACAGGGGGGTGAAAAACTGTTTTTT. Amino acid sequence: CASSLVQGGEKLFF.

This clone has a single count. V and J are TRBV25-1 and TRBJ2-7; TRBD1 aligns across 9 bases. This CDR3 region has 13 residues. Germline V gene lookup returns CDR1 MGHDK and CDR2 SYGVNS. J gave up 3 bases and V 6 bases, and 3 bases lay outside the gene matches. For the CDR3, the DNA is TGTGCCAGCAGAGGGACAGGGAGCTACGAGCAGTACTTC. It translates to CASRGTGSYEQYF.

This clone was found once. The J gene is TRBJ2-7, the V gene TRBV11-2, with 7 bases matching TRBD2. Losses at the gene ends were 1 base for V and 2 bases for J; bases not matched to a gene: 5. This CDR3 spans 15 amino acids. Germline V gene sequence: CDR1 SGHAT, CDR2 FQNNGV. Written as DNA, the CDR3 is TGTGCCAGCAGCTTAGGGTCTAGCGGAACCTACGAGCAGTACTTC. Amino acids: CASSLGSSGTYEQYF.

The rearrangement uses TRBV2 and TRBJ1-2; 10 nucleotides match TRBD1. Germline assignment: CDR1 SNHLY and CDR2 FYNNEI. Germline trimming cut 0 bases from V and 6 bases from J; bases unmatched to any gene: 7. The CDR3 spans 16 residues. CDR3 sequence (DNA): TGTGCCAGCAGTGAAGCAACCGGGACAGGGGTCCATGGCTACACCTTC. Translated: CASSEATGTGVHGYTF.

The J gene is TRBJ2-7, the V gene TRBV11-1; no firm D call. The J call may be wrong; the DNA end is better matched by TRBJ2-5. The germline CDR1 and CDR2 sequences are SGHAT and FQDESV (reference sequence). There are 13 residues in the CDR3. For the CDR3, the DNA is TGTGCCAGCAGCTTAGCTTTGCTAGAGACCCAGTACTTC. It yields the protein CASSLALLETQYF.

The chain employs TRBV28 and TRBJ1-4, with 8 nucleotides matching TRBD1. The J segment lost 10 bases and the V segment lost 5 bases, leaving 15 bases of the junction unmatched. Germline CDR1 reads MDHEN; CDR2 reads SYDVKM. There are 16 residues in the CDR3. The CDR3 DNA sequence: TGTGCCAGCAGTCCACGACCAGGGGGCTATCTTGTAAAACTGTTTTTT. It encodes CASSPRPGGYLVKLFF. The full variable domain, its missing parts supplied by reference TRBV28 and TRBJ1-4, is DVKVTQSSRYLVKRTGEKVFLECVQDMDHENMFWYRQDPGLGLRLIYFSYDVKMKEKGDIPEGYSVSREKKERFSLILESASTNQTSMYLCASSPRPGGYLVKLFFGSGTQLSVL.

This clone was picked up one time. The chain links TRBV6-6 to TRBJ2-7; 7 bases map to TRBD2. The CDR3 length is 15 residues. From germline, CDR1 is MNHNY and CDR2 SVGAGI (reference sequence). The V gene end was trimmed by 5 bases and the J gene end by 7 bases; junction bases not matched to a gene: 14. The CDR3 here is CASSKRLAPEGEQYF. CDR3 nucleotide sequence: TGTGCCAGCAGTAAACGACTAGCCCCCGAAGGGGAGCAGTACTTC.

CDR3 nucleotide sequence: TGTGCCAGCAGCCGGGAGACCCTTAGGAACACTGAAGCTTTCTTT. It translates to CASSRETLRNTEAFF. The genes are TRBV2 and TRBJ1-1; no clear D. Trimming pared 6 bases from V and 1 base from J, leaving 15 bases between. The CDR3 length is 15 residues. Germline loops: CDR1 SNHLY, CDR2 FYNNEI.

This chain connects TRBV11-3 to TRBJ1-2, with 12 bases fitting TRBD1. The junction had 6 bases not matched to a gene; V was cut back by 5 bases and J by 8 bases. CDR1 is SGHNT and CDR2 is YENEEA in the germline V gene. CDR3 length: 14 residues. The CDR3 spells CASSAGTGGNGYTF. The CDR3 DNA reads TGTGCCAGCAGCGCCGGGACAGGGGGCAACGGCTACACCTTC.

CDR3 sequence reads: CASSRQGAQTGELFF. The CDR3 DNA reads as TGTGCCAGCAGCCGACAGGGGGCACAAACCGGGGAGCTGTTTTTT. V usage is TRBV2 and J usage is TRBJ2-2; TRBD1 aligns across 10 bases. J lost 5 bases, V lost 6 bases, and 6 bases had no gene match. The CDR3 sequence is 15 residues long. Germline values: CDR1 SNHLY, CDR2 FYNNEI.

The chain links TRBV9 to TRBJ2-2; possible D gene TRBD1, 6 bases. This CDR3 is 15 amino acids long. The V gene lost 0 bases and the J gene lost 4 bases, with 10 bases spanning the gap. Germline V gene data show CDR1 as SGDLS and CDR2 as YYNGEE. Here the CDR3 reads CASSVDRVGTGELFF. The CDR3 nucleotides read TGTGCCAGCAGCGTAGACAGGGTCGGCACCGGGGAGCTGTTTTTT.